A selection of T cell receptor beta chains follows, all from one sample in a study of metastatic and nonmetastatic thyroid tumors. MiXCR reprocessed the PCR reads for TCRdb. The sample shows around 29,000 clones, 20% to 25% of them seen only once. Sequenced sample: blood. These receptors all stem from a female donor with papillary thyroid cancer or a benign thyroid nodule (not recorded which). Some clones in this sample may be carry-over from other donors' samples. CDR3s include the opening cysteine and the closing phenylalanine or tryptophan. Fields, in order: CDR3 length, V gene, J gene, D gene, clone size, CDR3 DNA, CDR3 protein. The D gene is left open where the match is weak. Size tells how often a clone was seen (once, few, many) or the class of an expanded clone, and some rows leave it out.

len: 13; v_gene: TRBV19; j_gene: TRBJ1-1; d_gene: -; abundance: many; CDR3nt: TGTGCCAGTAGTATAGGACCGAAGGCTGAAGCTTTCTTT; CDR3aa: CASSIGPKAEAFF
len: 14; v_gene: TRBV5-5; j_gene: TRBJ2-7; d_gene: TRBD1; abundance: many; CDR3nt: TGTGCCAGCAGCTTCAGGGGACAGGAGGGCCAGGGGTCCTTC; CDR3aa: CASSFRGQEGQGSF
len: 14; v_gene: TRBV5-1; j_gene: TRBJ2-3; d_gene: -; abundance: many; CDR3nt: TGCGCCAGCAGCTTGGCGGGGAGCACAGATACGCAGTATTTT; CDR3aa: CASSLAGSTDTQYF
len: 17; v_gene: TRBV15; j_gene: TRBJ2-1; d_gene: TRBD2; abundance: few; CDR3nt: TGTGCCACCAGCAGCCAAGGACTAGCGGGAGGTCGAGATGAGCAGTTCTTC; CDR3aa: CATSSQGLAGGRDEQFF
len: 15; v_gene: TRBV29-1; j_gene: TRBJ2-2; d_gene: -; abundance: few; CDR3nt: TGCAGCGTTGTAAAGGGGGATCGGAACACCGGGGAGCTGTTTTTT; CDR3aa: CSVVKGDRNTGELFF
len: 12; v_gene: TRBV5-4; j_gene: TRBJ1-1; d_gene: -; abundance: many; CDR3nt: TGTGCCAGCCAGGGGATGAACACTGAAGCTTTCTTT; CDR3aa: CASQGMNTEAFF
len: 15; v_gene: TRBV6-1; j_gene: TRBJ1-3; d_gene: -; abundance: many; CDR3nt: TGTGCCAGCAGTCGAGGGGGGGAGGTTGGAAACACCATATATTTT; CDR3aa: CASSRGGEVGNTIYF
len: 14; v_gene: TRBV7-6; j_gene: TRBJ2-5; d_gene: TRBD2; abundance: many; CDR3nt: TGTGCCAGCAGCCTGGGACTAGCGCAAGAGACCCAGTACTTC; CDR3aa: CASSLGLAQETQYF
len: 15; v_gene: TRBV5-1; j_gene: TRBJ2-7; d_gene: -; abundance: -; CDR3nt: TGCGCCAGCAGCACCGCTTTTAGCGGCTCCTACGAGCAGTACTTC; CDR3aa: CASSTAFSGSYEQYF
len: 16; v_gene: TRBV6-2/TRBV6-3; j_gene: TRBJ2-1; d_gene: -; abundance: -; CDR3nt: TGTGCCAGCAGTTACTCGACTGGGACTGGCTACAATGAGCAGTTCTTC; CDR3aa: CASSYSTGTGYNEQFF
len: 14; v_gene: TRBV6-2/TRBV6-3; j_gene: TRBJ2-5; d_gene: -; abundance: medium-sized; CDR3nt: TGTGCCAGCAGACTCAGCTCCCCCTCGGAGACCCAGTACTTC; CDR3aa: CASRLSSPSETQYF
len: 15; v_gene: TRBV19; j_gene: TRBJ2-7; d_gene: -; abundance: many; CDR3nt: TGTGCCAGTAGTATAGCGACAAAACCTAACTACGAGCAGTACTTC; CDR3aa: CASSIATKPNYEQYF
len: 14; v_gene: TRBV6-1; j_gene: TRBJ2-2; d_gene: TRBD2; abundance: few; CDR3nt: TGTGCCAGCAGACTAGCGGGAGACACCGGGGAGCTGTTTTTT; CDR3aa: CASRLAGDTGELFF
len: 12; v_gene: TRBV2; j_gene: TRBJ2-3; d_gene: -; abundance: few; CDR3nt: TGTGCCAGCAACGGGAACACAGATACGCAGTATTTT; CDR3aa: CASNGNTDTQYF
len: 15; v_gene: TRBV6-6; j_gene: TRBJ2-7; d_gene: TRBD1; abundance: medium-sized; CDR3nt: TGTGCCAGCAGTTATTTCTCGGCAGGGGGCTACGAGCAGTACTTC; CDR3aa: CASSYFSAGGYEQYF
len: 13; v_gene: TRBV5-1; j_gene: TRBJ1-6; d_gene: -; abundance: many; CDR3nt: TGCGCCAGCAGCTTGGCCGGGGTTTCACCCCTCCACTTT; CDR3aa: CASSLAGVSPLHF
len: 14; v_gene: TRBV18; j_gene: TRBJ2-3; d_gene: -; abundance: -; CDR3nt: TGTGCCAGCTCACCTCATGGTGCCACAGATACGCAGTATTTT; CDR3aa: CASSPHGATDTQYF
len: 15; v_gene: TRBV20-1; j_gene: TRBJ1-6; d_gene: -; abundance: -; CDR3nt: TGCAGTGCTAGAGATCGACCGGATCTCTATTCACCCCTCCACTTT; CDR3aa: CSARDRPDLYSPLHF
len: 16; v_gene: TRBV4-2; j_gene: TRBJ2-1; d_gene: TRBD2; abundance: many; CDR3nt: TGTGCCAGCAGCCTAAACACGGGACTAGCGGTCAATGAGCAGTTCTTC; CDR3aa: CASSLNTGLAVNEQFF
len: 14; v_gene: TRBV7-3; j_gene: TRBJ2-6; d_gene: -; abundance: -; CDR3nt: TGTGCCAGCAGCTACTCCCACGGGGCCAACGTCCTGACTTTC; CDR3aa: CASSYSHGANVLTF
len: 15; v_gene: TRBV28; j_gene: TRBJ1-2; d_gene: TRBD1; abundance: few; CDR3nt: TGTGCCAGCAGTTCCGGGACAGCCTCTAACTATGGCTACACCTTC; CDR3aa: CASSSGTASNYGYTF
len: 10; v_gene: TRBV10-1; j_gene: TRBJ2-7; d_gene: -; abundance: -; CDR3nt: TGCGCCAGCAGGCTCGGTATTCAGTACTTC; CDR3aa: CASRLGIQYF
len: 16; v_gene: TRBV30; j_gene: TRBJ2-3; d_gene: -; abundance: -; CDR3nt: TGTGCCTGGAGTTCCCGTACTCGTTGGATCACAGATACGCAGTATTTT; CDR3aa: CAWSSRTRWITDTQYF
len: 12; v_gene: TRBV12-3/TRBV12-4; j_gene: TRBJ1-2; d_gene: -; abundance: many; CDR3nt: TGTGCCAGCAGTTCGGGTCCTTATGGCTACACCTTC; CDR3aa: CASSSGPYGYTF
len: 14; v_gene: TRBV12-3/TRBV12-4; j_gene: TRBJ1-6; d_gene: -; abundance: many; CDR3nt: TGTGCCAGCAGCCTCAGACAGACTAATTCACCCCTCCACTTT; CDR3aa: CASSLRQTNSPLHF
len: 15; v_gene: TRBV27; j_gene: TRBJ2-7; d_gene: TRBD2; abundance: many; CDR3nt: TGTGCCAGCAGTTTAAAGGGACTAGGACCCTACGAGCAGTACTTC; CDR3aa: CASSLKGLGPYEQYF
len: 13; v_gene: TRBV10-3; j_gene: TRBJ1-1; d_gene: -; abundance: many; CDR3nt: TGTGCCATCAGTGCGTTTCTCCACACTGAAGCTTTCTTT; CDR3aa: CAISAFLHTEAFF
len: 13; v_gene: TRBV2; j_gene: TRBJ2-4; d_gene: -; abundance: many; CDR3nt: TGTGCCAGCCGAGCCCTAGCCAAAAACATTCAGTACTTC; CDR3aa: CASRALAKNIQYF
len: 13; v_gene: TRBV19; j_gene: TRBJ1-2; d_gene: -; abundance: many; CDR3nt: TGTGCCAGTAGCTCGTTTGTGGCGGATGGCTACACCTTC; CDR3aa: CASSSFVADGYTF
len: 14; v_gene: TRBV20-1; j_gene: TRBJ2-2; d_gene: -; abundance: many; CDR3nt: TGCAGTGCTAGAGCGCCTAGAAACACCGGGGAGCTGTTTTTT; CDR3aa: CSARAPRNTGELFF
len: 13; v_gene: TRBV30; j_gene: TRBJ1-1; d_gene: -; abundance: many; CDR3nt: TGTGCCTGGATTGATGGCGTGAACACTGAAGCTTTCTTT; CDR3aa: CAWIDGVNTEAFF
len: 14; v_gene: TRBV20-1; j_gene: TRBJ1-5; d_gene: -; abundance: many; CDR3nt: TGCAGTGCTAGAAATCGCGGGGACTTGGGGCCCCAGCATTTT; CDR3aa: CSARNRGDLGPQHF
len: 13; v_gene: TRBV6-1; j_gene: TRBJ2-2; d_gene: -; abundance: few; CDR3nt: TGTGCCAGCAGTGAGGTTGAGGCCGGGGAGCTGTTTTTT; CDR3aa: CASSEVEAGELFF
len: 11; v_gene: TRBV6-2/TRBV6-3; j_gene: TRBJ2-7; d_gene: TRBD1; abundance: few; CDR3nt: TGTGCCAGCAGTTATTCAGGGGGGCAGTACTTC; CDR3aa: CASSYSGGQYF
len: 15; v_gene: TRBV6-1; j_gene: TRBJ1-2; d_gene: -; abundance: few; CDR3nt: TGTGCCAGCAGTGAATTCCTGGCGGATAACTATGGCTACACCTTC; CDR3aa: CASSEFLADNYGYTF
len: 14; v_gene: TRBV6-1; j_gene: TRBJ2-6; d_gene: -; abundance: medium-sized; CDR3nt: TGTGCCAGCAACTCGCTCTCTGGGGCCAACGTCCTGACTTTC; CDR3aa: CASNSLSGANVLTF
len: 12; v_gene: TRBV30; j_gene: TRBJ2-7; d_gene: TRBD1; abundance: once; CDR3nt: TGTGCCTGGAGGGGACAGGGATCCGAGCAGTACTTC; CDR3aa: CAWRGQGSEQYF
len: 12; v_gene: TRBV28; j_gene: TRBJ2-2; d_gene: -; abundance: few; CDR3nt: TGTGCCAGCAGTTTATTAACCGGGGAGCTGTTTTTT; CDR3aa: CASSLLTGELFF
len: 13; v_gene: TRBV20-1; j_gene: TRBJ1-3; d_gene: TRBD1; abundance: many; CDR3nt: TGCAGTGCGAGAGCGACAGGGAGTGTCACCATATATTTT; CDR3aa: CSARATGSVTIYF
len: 15; v_gene: TRBV13; j_gene: TRBJ2-1; d_gene: TRBD2; abundance: -; CDR3nt: TGTGCCAGCAGCCAACTAGCGGCCCCTTACAATGAGCAGTTCTTC; CDR3aa: CASSQLAAPYNEQFF